The clone carrying this TCR beta chain was detected only once. The CDR3 consists of 13 residues. Per germline, CDR1 SGHRS and CDR2 YFSETQ. The junction had 4 bases not matched to a gene; V was cut back by 4 bases and J by 3 bases. Data came from immunoSEQ multiplex PCR; TCRdb stores just in-frame clones and leaves some out. The sample carries about 60,000 clones, about 78% recorded once. The sample comes from a study of blood T cell repertoires in COVID-19. This TCR derives from an elderly man with acute or convalescent COVID-19. The sequenced sample was peripheral blood. This chain connects TRBV5-1 to TRBJ2-7; 7 bases are a match to TRBD1. The CDR3 spells CASSPRGFYEQYF. CDR3 sequence (DNA): TGCGCCAGCAGCCCCAGGGGGTTCTACGAGCAGTACTTC.